These 21 T cell receptor beta chains were all obtained from the same sample, sequenced in a study of T cells in Graves' hyperthyroidism and ophthalmopathy. Template material for amplifying TCR beta CDR3 regions consisted of RNA transcripts. The HTBI set primed first-round TCR CDR3 RT-PCR. Via MiXCR, TCRdb re-called the multiplex PCR reads, giving one row per CDR3 protein. The sample lists approximately 600,000 distinct CDR3 sequences, 11% to 15% occurring once. Input material: blood. The receptors were gathered from a woman under 40 with Graves' hyperthyroidism that later progressed to Graves' ophthalmopathy.

The rearrangement links TRBV30 to TRBJ2-6; D uncertain. The CDR3 length is 12 residues. Germline V gene lookup returns CDR1 GTSNPN and CDR2 SVGIG (reference sequence). V lost 5 bases, J lost 2 bases, and 4 bases lay in between. CDR3: CAWSTGANVLTF. Written as DNA, the CDR3 is TGTGCCTGGTCGACTGGGGCCAACGTCCTGACTTTC.

This clonotype was observed a handful of times. The V gene is TRBV30, the J gene TRBJ1-1, with D uncertain. Between the trimmed V and J ends, which lost 0 bases and 3 bases, there was a span of 17 bases. This CDR3 has 16 residues. Germline V CDR1 and CDR2: GTSNPN, SVGIG (reference sequence). The CDR3 bases are TGTGCCTGGAGTGTATCTGGTGGGCAGAGCTACACTGAAGCTTTCTTT. It codes for CAWSVSGGQSYTEAFF. The full variable domain, rest sourced from reference TRBV30 and TRBJ1-1, is SQTIHQWPATLVQPVGSPLSLECTVEGTSNPNLYWYRQAAGRGLQLLFYSVGIGQISSEVPQNLSASRPQDRQFILSSKKLLLSDSGFYLCAWSVSGGQSYTEAFFGQGTRLTVV.

This clonotype was detected ten times or more. The rearrangement joins TRBV20-1 to TRBJ1-5; 9 bases are a match to TRBD1. This CDR3 is 16 amino acids long. Germline V gene lookup returns CDR1 DFQATT and CDR2 SNEGSKA (reference sequence). V lost 3 bases to trimming and J lost 5 bases; unmatched junction nucleotides: 11. The CDR3 protein is CSASRGTGGGDQPQHF. The CDR3 DNA reads TGCAGTGCTAGTAGGGGAACAGGGGGCGGAGATCAGCCCCAGCATTTT.

This clonotype was seen ten or more times. This chain uses TRBV19 with TRBJ2-4; no clear D gene. The CDR3 is made up of 14 amino acids. Germline loops: CDR1 LNHDA, CDR2 SQIVND (reference sequence). With 1 base removed from V and 2 bases from J, the gap between germline ends came to 6 bases. CDR3 protein: CASSIAGTKNIQYF. The CDR3 DNA reads as TGTGCCAGTAGTATAGCAGGAACCAAAAACATTCAGTACTTC.

This clonotype was seen a handful of times. The gene calls are TRBV19 and TRBJ2-6, with D perhaps matching TRBD2 (6 bases). Germline CDR1 LNHDA, CDR2 SQIVND (reference sequence). The CDR3 has 16 residues. V was trimmed by 7 bases and J by 0 bases, leaving 13 bases between them. In DNA form, the CDR3 reads TGTGCCAGTAAGTCGGGAGACCACTCTGGGGCCAACGTCCTGACTTTC. This gives the protein CASKSGDHSGANVLTF.

The rearrangement uses TRBV28 and TRBJ1-2; no firm D call. Looked up from germline, CDR1 is MDHEN and CDR2 is SYDVKM. The germline V and J ends were trimmed by 8 bases and 8 bases, with 21 bases remaining between them. The CDR3 has 14 residues. The CDR3 region is CASVVRARPHGYTF. The CDR3 DNA is TGTGCCAGCGTAGTTAGGGCGAGGCCCCACGGCTACACCTTC.

This clonotype was counted at least ten times. One end of the junction fails to match germline, which may point to a read error. This rearrangement joins TRBV12-3 or TRBV12-4 to TRBJ2-1; D call uncertain. This CDR3 comprises 14 residues. The CDR3: CASSLVQVYDEQFF. CDR3 coding DNA: TGTGCCAGCAGTTTAGTGCAGGTCTACGATGAGCAGTTCTTC.

The table lists this clonotype with many counts. The rearrangement joins TRBV10-3 to TRBJ1-3; a possible D gene is TRBD1 (5 bases). The CDR3 loop spans 16 amino acids. With 4 bases removed from V and 1 base from J, the gap between germline ends came to 14 bases. Germline V CDR1 and CDR2: ENHRY, SYGVKD. The CDR3 bases are TGTGCCATCAGTGGACAGTCCTTAGCTTCTGGAAACACCATATATTTT. As protein: CAISGQSLASGNTIYF.

Many counts were recorded for this clonotype. The chain links TRBV6-5 to TRBJ1-1; D may be TRBD1 (5 bases). V was trimmed by 0 bases and J by 1 base, leaving 18 bases between them. CDR1 and CDR2 (germline): MNHEY, SVGAGI. This CDR3 spans 18 amino acids. CDR3 in DNA: TGTGCCAGCAGTTACTCTAGGAAGAAGTCGGGGCAGAACACTGAAGCTTTCTTT. This codes for CASSYSRKKSGQNTEAFF.

The rearrangement uses TRBV28 and TRBJ1-1, with 12 bases lining up with TRBD1. Germline-derived CDR1 and CDR2 are MDHEN and SYDVKM. CDR3 length: 16 residues. V lost 6 bases to trimming and J lost 0 bases; unmatched junction nucleotides: 5. The CDR3 bases are TGTGCCAGCAGACCGGGACAGGGGGCCGTGAACACTGAAGCTTTCTTT. As protein: CASRPGQGAVNTEAFF.

The rearrangement links TRBV20-1 to TRBJ2-7, with 12 nucleotides matching TRBD2. V lost 0 bases and J lost 4; bases outside the gene matches: 1. CDR1 and CDR2 from the germline V gene are DFQATT and SNEGSKA (reference sequence). This CDR3 has 14 amino acids. The DNA for the CDR3 is TGCAGTGCTAGAGATCTAGCGGGAGGGTACGAGCAGTACTTC. It encodes CSARDLAGGYEQYF.

This clonotype was seen at least ten times. The chain is built from TRBV7-2 and TRBJ1-1; D is ambiguous. The V and J ends lost 0 bases and 6 bases respectively, with 8 bases between them. Germline values: CDR1 SGHTA, CDR2 FQGNSA. This CDR3 spans 13 amino acids. CDR3 sequence (DNA): TGTGCCAGCAGCTTAGCGGGCCAGTCTGAAGCTTTCTTT. This encodes CASSLAGQSEAFF.

The V gene is TRBV30, the J gene TRBJ2-1; D uncertain. This CDR3 is 11 amino acids long. The V gene's germline CDR1 is GTSNPN and CDR2 SVGIG (reference sequence). V was pared by 2 bases and J by 7 bases, with 6 bases between. The CDR3 spells CAWSFKNEQFF. The CDR3 bases are TGTGCCTGGAGTTTCAAAAATGAGCAGTTCTTC.

In DNA, the CDR3 is TGTGCCAGCAGCGTTTTTCCGACTAGCGACACAGATACGCAGTATTTT. It yields the protein CASSVFPTSDTDTQYF. The J gene is TRBJ2-3, the V gene TRBV9, with TRBD2 matching 8 bases. CDR3 size: 16 residues. The V gene end was trimmed by 2 bases and the J gene end by 2 bases; junction bases not matched to a gene: 7. The germline CDR1 and CDR2 sequences are SGDLS and YYNGEE.

The chain employs TRBV6-2 or TRBV6-3 and TRBJ2-1, with 9 bases lining up with TRBD1. Germline CDR1 reads MNHEY; CDR2 reads SVGEGT. After removal of 7 bases from V and 8 bases from J, the junction contained 9 bases not matched to a gene. The CDR3 consists of 14 residues. CDR3 loop: CASKVQGASDEQFF. The DNA for the CDR3 is TGTGCCAGCAAGGTACAGGGGGCTTCCGATGAGCAGTTCTTC.

Notes on this clonotype: With a much larger clone just one base away, this may be a read error. A read error is likely, as this CDR3 ends without the conserved phenylalanine or tryptophan. This chain joins TRBV9 and TRBJ1-6, with TRBD1 matching 8 bases. Germline CDR1 reads SGDLS; CDR2 reads YYNGEE. This CDR3 has 15 amino acids. After removal of 0 bases from V and 10 bases from J, the junction contained 6 bases not matched to a gene. CDR3 DNA: TGTGCCAGCAGCGTAGTTGGGGACAGGCGATCACCCCTCCACCTT. Translating gives CASSVVGDRRSPLHL.

This clonotype was seen a few times. The chain joins TRBV27 to TRBJ2-1, with unresolved D. Between the trimmed V and J ends, which lost 0 bases and 10 bases, there was a span of 7 bases. CDR1 and CDR2 (germline): MNHEY, SMNVEV (reference sequence). The CDR3 is 12 residues long. The CDR3: CASSLSPVEQFF. The DNA for the CDR3 is TGTGCCAGCAGTTTATCGCCGGTAGAGCAGTTCTTC.

This clonotype was counted many times. This chain joins TRBV28 and TRBJ1-2, with TRBD1 matching over 8 bases. Germline V lookup: CDR1 MDHEN, CDR2 SYDVKM. This CDR3 is built from 15 residues. V lost 1 base to trimming and J lost 3 bases; unmatched junction nucleotides: 4. CDR3 DNA sequence: TGTGCCAGCAGTTTATTGAGGACAGGGTACTATGGCTACACCTTC. It encodes CASSLLRTGYYGYTF.

This clonotype was counted ten times or more. The rearrangement joins TRBV7-2 to TRBJ2-7; perhaps TRBD1 as D (7 bases). Germline V gene sequence: CDR1 SGHTA, CDR2 FQGNSA. V gave up 10 bases and J gave up 0 bases, with 16 bases separating them. This CDR3 region has 14 residues. The CDR3 reads CATQGGRSSYEQYF. Written as DNA, the CDR3 is TGTGCCACTCAGGGGGGCAGGTCCTCCTACGAGCAGTACTTC.

This clonotype was seen a few times. V is TRBV27 and J is TRBJ2-7, with TRBD1 matching over 8 bases. The CDR3 has 15 amino acids. The germline gives CDR1 MNHEY, CDR2 SMNVEV (reference sequence). With V trimmed by 5 bases and J by 0 bases, 6 bases remained unmatched. CDR3 sequence reads: CASSLRDRSSYEQYF. DNA for the CDR3: TGTGCCAGCAGTCTAAGGGACAGGAGCTCCTACGAGCAGTACTTC.

The sample holds many counts of this clonotype. The chain employs TRBV7-9 and TRBJ2-3; 13 bases align to TRBD2. Germline assignment: CDR1 SEHNR and CDR2 FQNEAQ (reference sequence). The CDR3 is 16 residues long. V lost 6 bases, J lost 2 bases, and 5 bases stayed unmatched. CDR3 protein: CASRRLAGGSTDTQYF. CDR3 nucleotides: TGTGCCAGCAGACGACTAGCGGGAGGTTCCACAGATACGCAGTATTTT.